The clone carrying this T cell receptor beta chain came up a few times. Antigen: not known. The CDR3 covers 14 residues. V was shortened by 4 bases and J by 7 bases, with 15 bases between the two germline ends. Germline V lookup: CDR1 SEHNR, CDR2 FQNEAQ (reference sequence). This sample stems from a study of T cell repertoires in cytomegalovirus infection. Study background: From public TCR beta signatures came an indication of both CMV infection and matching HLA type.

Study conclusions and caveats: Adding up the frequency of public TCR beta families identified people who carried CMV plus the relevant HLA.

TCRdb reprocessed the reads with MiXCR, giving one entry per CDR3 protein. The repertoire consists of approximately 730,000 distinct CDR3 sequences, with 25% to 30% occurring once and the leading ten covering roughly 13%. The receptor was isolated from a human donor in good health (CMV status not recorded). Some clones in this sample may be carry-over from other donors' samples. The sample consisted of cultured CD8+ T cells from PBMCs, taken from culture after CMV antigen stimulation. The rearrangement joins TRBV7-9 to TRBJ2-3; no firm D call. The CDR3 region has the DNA TGTGCCAGCAGCTCCCCTCTGAGAGAGTATACGCAGTATTTT. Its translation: CASSSPLREYTQYF.